This T cell receptor (beta chain) appears in the sequencing data of a study of CD8 T cells in ankylosing spondylitis. Germline V gene lookup returns CDR1 MNHEY and CDR2 SVGAGI. The CDR3 is 12 residues long. The V end was cut by 10 bases, the J end by 5 bases, with 14 bases between. A single record per CDR3 protein comes from TCRdb applying MiXCR to the 5' RACE reads. The profile shows 250,000 to 350,000 distinct CDR3 sequences, roughly 20% of them singletons. General study findings and limits: Reported data indicate significant enrichment of disease-linked clones within matched ankylosing spondylitis synovial fluid.

About this clonotype: Antigen unknown.

The rearrangement uses TRBV6-5 and TRBJ1-1; D uncertain. The sequenced sample consisted of blood, either unsorted or a sorted T cell fraction (not recorded which). This TCR derives from a male donor with ankylosing spondylitis or in good health (not recorded which). The CDR3 is CATPKGRTEAFF. As DNA, the CDR3 is TGTGCCACCCCTAAGGGCAGAACTGAAGCTTTCTTT.